Following are 13 T cell receptor beta chains from one sample sequenced in a study of T cell changes during pregnancy in multiple sclerosis. Libraries were prepared by immunoSEQ multiplex PCR; TCRdb keeps only in-frame clonotypes and omits some of them. The repertoire holds over 15,000 clones, with approximately 89% as singletons. This specimen consisted of CD8+ T cells from peripheral blood mononuclear cells, obtained after pregnancy. Every receptor here comes from a female donor in good health, enrolled as a control in a pregnancy study.

Judged by abundance, this clone is medium-sized (0.01 to 0.1%). This chain uses TRBV4-3 with TRBJ1-2, with D perhaps matching TRBD1 (5 bases). The CDR3 consists of 15 residues. Germline lookup yields CDR1 LGHNA and CDR2 YSLEER. V was trimmed by 0 bases and J by 5 bases, leaving 13 bases between them. The CDR3 sequence is CASSQDRQGGYGYTF. CDR3 nucleotides: TGCGCCAGCAGCCAAGACCGCCAGGGTGGATATGGCTACACCTTC.

The V call is TRBV7-3, the J call TRBJ2-3; 11 bases are shared with TRBD2. The CDR3 totals 15 residues. V trimming: 6 bases; J trimming: 5 bases; junction bases outside the gene matches: 7. Germline CDR1 reads SGHTA; CDR2 reads FQGTGA. CDR3 in amino acids: CASSRSGGAGDTQYF. The DNA of the CDR3 is TGTGCCAGCAGTCGTAGCGGGGGGGCAGGAGATACGCAGTATTTT.

The chain combines TRBV7-9 with TRBJ2-7, with D possibly TRBD2 on 6 matching bases. The CDR3 consists of 13 residues. The V end was cut by 1 base, the J end by 3 bases, with 7 bases between. Germline V CDR1 and CDR2: SEHNR, FQNEAQ (reference sequence). The CDR3 reads CASSLGGDYEQYF. The CDR3 nucleotides are TGTGCCAGCAGCTTAGGCGGGGACTACGAGCAGTACTTC.

The rearrangement links TRBV19 to TRBJ1-6, with D perhaps TRBD1 (6 bases). Trimming pared 7 bases from V and 10 bases from J, leaving 17 bases between. CDR1 and CDR2 from the germline V gene are LNHDA and SQIVND (reference sequence). The length of the CDR3 is 14 residues. The CDR3 nucleotides read TGTGCCAGTAATCGACAGGTAGGGGACTCACCCCTCCACTTT. Translating gives CASNRQVGDSPLHF.

This rearrangement joins TRBV7-6 to TRBJ2-4, with TRBD1 matching 7 bases. V trimming: 5 bases; J trimming: 7 bases; junction bases outside the gene matches: 11. Germline CDR1 and CDR2: SGHVS and FNYEAQ. The CDR3 contains 15 residues. CDR3 amino acids: CASSVRTGPGNIQYF. Written as DNA, the CDR3 is TGTGCCAGCAGCGTACGGACAGGTCCTGGGAACATTCAGTACTTC.

J is TRBJ2-1 and V is TRBV6-5; D gene ambiguous. The CDR3 contains 15 residues. Germline V gene lookup returns CDR1 MNHEY and CDR2 SVGAGI. V was trimmed by 0 bases and J by 7 bases, leaving 13 bases between them. The CDR3 DNA reads as TGTGCCAGCAGTTACTCGAAACTTTACCTGAATGAGCAGTTCTTC. It yields the protein CASSYSKLYLNEQFF.

The V call is TRBV5-1, the J call TRBJ2-5; D not certain. The V and J ends lost 6 bases and 2 bases respectively, with 5 bases between them. The CDR3 contains 11 residues. Per germline, CDR1 SGHRS and CDR2 YFSETQ. The CDR3 here is CASNSQETQYF. Here the CDR3 DNA reads TGCGCCAGCAACTCTCAAGAGACCCAGTACTTC.

This clone was recorded once. The chain has TRBV6-6 and TRBJ2-1, with a possible D match to TRBD1 (5 bases). Germline-derived CDR1 and CDR2 are MNHNY and SVGAGI (reference sequence). V lost 2 bases to trimming and J lost 8 bases, with 7 bases between them. There are 12 residues in the CDR3. The CDR3 sequence: CASSYPRDEQFF. CDR3 nucleotide sequence: TGTGCCAGCAGTTACCCCAGGGATGAGCAGTTCTTC.

The CDR3 region is CASTYSVPHTEAFF. The CDR3 DNA is TGTGCCAGCACCTATTCGGTGCCTCACACTGAAGCTTTCTTT. The V and J genes are TRBV7-8 and TRBJ1-1; D call uncertain. V lost 7 bases, J lost 3 bases, and 15 bases lay in between. The CDR3 is 14 amino acids. Germline loops: CDR1 SGHVS, CDR2 FQNEAQ.

This chain uses TRBV9 with TRBJ2-3; no definite D call. This CDR3 contains 12 residues. V dropped 3 bases and J dropped 2 bases, with 4 bases sitting between them. Per the germline V gene, CDR1 is SGDLS and CDR2 is YYNGEE. The CDR3 DNA follows: TGTGCCAGCAGCGGACACACAGATACGCAGTATTTT. As protein: CASSGHTDTQYF.

The chain recombines TRBV27 with TRBJ1-6, with 7 bases matching TRBD1. V was pared by 5 bases and J by 10 bases, with 8 bases of the junction left unmatched. This CDR3 comprises 14 residues. Germline loops: CDR1 MNHEY, CDR2 SMNVEV (reference sequence). DNA for the CDR3: TGTGCCAGCAGTAAGTACAGGGGAAACTCACCCCTCCACTTT. Its translation is CASSKYRGNSPLHF.

The chain couples TRBV19 to TRBJ1-5, with unresolved D. The CDR3 sequence is 14 residues long. V was shortened by 3 bases and J by 4 bases, with 10 bases between the two germline ends. Per germline, CDR1 LNHDA and CDR2 SQIVND (reference sequence). CDR3: CASSIPTVNQPQHF. DNA of the CDR3: TGTGCCAGTAGTATTCCCACAGTTAATCAGCCCCAGCATTTT.

The gene calls are TRBV9 and TRBJ2-3, with D hard to call. V was clipped by 4 bases and J by 2 bases, with 5 bases between them. Germline V gene lookup returns CDR1 SGDLS and CDR2 YYNGEE. The CDR3 is made up of 12 amino acids. CDR3 sequence: CASSPYTDTQYF. Written as DNA, the CDR3 is TGTGCCAGCAGCCCTTACACAGATACGCAGTATTTT.